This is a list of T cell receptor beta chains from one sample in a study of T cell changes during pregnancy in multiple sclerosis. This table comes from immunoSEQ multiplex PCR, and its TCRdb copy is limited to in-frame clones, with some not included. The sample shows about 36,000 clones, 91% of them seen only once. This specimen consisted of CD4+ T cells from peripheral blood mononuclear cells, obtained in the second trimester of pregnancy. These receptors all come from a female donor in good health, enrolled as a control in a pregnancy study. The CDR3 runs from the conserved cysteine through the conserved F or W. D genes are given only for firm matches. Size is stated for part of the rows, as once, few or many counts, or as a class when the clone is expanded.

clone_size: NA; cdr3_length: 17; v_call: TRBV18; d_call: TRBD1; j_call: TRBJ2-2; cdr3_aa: CASSPTSGGAYTGELFF; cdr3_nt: TGTGCCAGCTCCCCCACTTCAGGGGGCGCGTACACCGGGGAGCTGTTTTTT
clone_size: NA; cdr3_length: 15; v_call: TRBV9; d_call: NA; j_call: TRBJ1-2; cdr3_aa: CASSPSSTDTYGYTF; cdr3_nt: TGTGCCAGCAGCCCGTCTTCTACAGACACTTATGGCTACACCTTC
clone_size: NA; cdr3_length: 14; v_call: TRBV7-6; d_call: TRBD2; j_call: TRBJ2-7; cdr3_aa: CASSAWGLAGGIDF; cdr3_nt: TGTGCCAGCAGCGCGTGGGGACTAGCGGGAGGGATAGACTTC
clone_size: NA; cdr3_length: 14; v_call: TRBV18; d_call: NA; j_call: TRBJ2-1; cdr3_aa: CASSPRDNYNEQFF; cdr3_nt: TGTGCCAGCTCACCCCGGGACAACTACAATGAGCAGTTCTTC
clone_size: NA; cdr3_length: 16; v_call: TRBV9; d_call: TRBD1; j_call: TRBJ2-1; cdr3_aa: CASSPRTGTGNNEQFF; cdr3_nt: TGTGCCAGCAGCCCTCGGACCGGGACAGGGAACAATGAGCAGTTCTTC
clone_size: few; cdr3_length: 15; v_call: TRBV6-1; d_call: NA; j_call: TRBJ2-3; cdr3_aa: CASSPWGVGTDTQYF; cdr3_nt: TGTGCCAGCAGCCCTTGGGGCGTTGGGACAGATACGCAGTATTTT
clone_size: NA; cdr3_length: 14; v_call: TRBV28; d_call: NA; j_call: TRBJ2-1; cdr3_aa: CASSGTSSYNEQFF; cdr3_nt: TGTGCCAGCAGTGGCACTAGTTCCTACAATGAGCAGTTCTTC
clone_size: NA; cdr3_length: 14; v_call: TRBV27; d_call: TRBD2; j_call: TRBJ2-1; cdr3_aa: CASSYSAGLEVSFF; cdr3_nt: TGTGCCAGCAGTTACTCGGCGGGACTAGAGGTGTCGTTCTTC
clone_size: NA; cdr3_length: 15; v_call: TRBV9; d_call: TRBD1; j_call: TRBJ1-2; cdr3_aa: CASSHGQAPTYGYTF; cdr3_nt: TGTGCCAGCAGCCACGGACAGGCTCCTACCTATGGCTACACCTTC
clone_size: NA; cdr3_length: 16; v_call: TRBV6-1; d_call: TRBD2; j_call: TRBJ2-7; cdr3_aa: CASSDGAGTSFREQYF; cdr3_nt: TGTGCCAGCAGTGATGGCGCCGGGACTAGCTTCCGCGAGCAGTACTTC
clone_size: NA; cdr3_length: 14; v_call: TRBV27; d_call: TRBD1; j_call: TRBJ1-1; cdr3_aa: CASSWDRARTEAFF; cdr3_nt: TGTGCCAGCAGCTGGGACAGGGCGAGAACTGAAGCTTTCTTT
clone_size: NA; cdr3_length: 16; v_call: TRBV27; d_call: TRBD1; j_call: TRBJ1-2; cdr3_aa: CASSLFLGTGNYGYTF; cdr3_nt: TGTGCCAGCAGTTTATTCTTAGGGACAGGGAACTATGGCTACACCTTC
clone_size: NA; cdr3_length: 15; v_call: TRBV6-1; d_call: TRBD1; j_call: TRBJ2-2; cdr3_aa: CASRPGQGASGELFF; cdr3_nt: TGTGCCAGCAGGCCGGGACAGGGGGCATCCGGGGAGCTGTTTTTT
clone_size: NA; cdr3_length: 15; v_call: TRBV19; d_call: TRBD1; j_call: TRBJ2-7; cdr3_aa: CASSLRGQGIYEQYF; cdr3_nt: TGTGCCAGTAGCCTCCGGGGACAGGGGATCTACGAGCAGTACTTC
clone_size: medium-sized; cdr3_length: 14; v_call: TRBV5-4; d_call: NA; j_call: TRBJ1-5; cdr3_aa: CASSFQGSNQPQHF; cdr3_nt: TGTGCCAGCAGCTTCCAGGGGAGCAATCAGCCCCAGCATTTT
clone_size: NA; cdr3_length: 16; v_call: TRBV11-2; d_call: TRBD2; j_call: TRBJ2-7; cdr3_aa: CASSTYLGLEGYEQYF; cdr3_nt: TGTGCCAGCAGCACCTACTTGGGACTAGAAGGGTACGAGCAGTACTTC
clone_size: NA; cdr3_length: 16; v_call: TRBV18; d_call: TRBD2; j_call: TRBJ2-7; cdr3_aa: CASSPPGLAGGDEQYF; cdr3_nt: TGTGCCAGCTCACCACCAGGCCTAGCGGGAGGTGACGAGCAGTACTTC
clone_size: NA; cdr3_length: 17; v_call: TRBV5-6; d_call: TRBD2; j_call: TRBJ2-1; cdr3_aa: CASSLEVKRGWGNEQFF; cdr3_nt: TGTGCCAGCAGCTTGGAGGTGAAGCGGGGGTGGGGGAATGAGCAGTTCTTC
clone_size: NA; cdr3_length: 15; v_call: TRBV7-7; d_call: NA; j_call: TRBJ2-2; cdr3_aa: CASSFDGQNTGELFF; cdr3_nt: TGTGCTAGCAGCTTCGATGGACAGAACACCGGGGAGCTGTTTTTT
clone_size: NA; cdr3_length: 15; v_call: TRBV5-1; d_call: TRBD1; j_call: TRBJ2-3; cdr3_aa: CASSEGQGVTDTQYF; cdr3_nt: TGCGCCAGCAGCGAGGGACAGGGAGTGACGGATACGCAGTATTTT
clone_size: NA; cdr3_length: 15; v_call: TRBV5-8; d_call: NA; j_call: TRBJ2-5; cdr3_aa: CASSSGRRGAETQYF; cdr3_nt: TGTGCCAGCAGCTCTGGTAGGAGGGGCGCGGAGACCCAGTACTTC
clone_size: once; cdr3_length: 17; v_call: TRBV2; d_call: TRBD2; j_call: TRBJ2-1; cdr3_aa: CASSEVRGLAETGEQFF; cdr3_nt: TGTGCCAGCAGTGAAGTTCGGGGACTAGCGGAAACAGGGGAGCAGTTCTTC
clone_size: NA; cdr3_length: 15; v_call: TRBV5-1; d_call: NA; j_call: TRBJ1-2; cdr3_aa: CASRPPEVLNYGYTF; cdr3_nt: TGCGCCAGCCGACCCCCGGAGGTTCTCAACTATGGCTACACCTTC
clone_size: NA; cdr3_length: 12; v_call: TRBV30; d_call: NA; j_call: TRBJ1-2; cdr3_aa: CAWSQVNYGYTF; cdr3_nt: TGTGCCTGGTCGCAGGTTAACTATGGCTACACCTTC
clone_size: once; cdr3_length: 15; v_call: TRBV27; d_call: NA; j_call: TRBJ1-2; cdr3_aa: CASSLSGQLKGGYTF; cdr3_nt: TGTGCCAGCAGTTTATCCGGACAGCTTAAAGGCGGCTACACCTTC
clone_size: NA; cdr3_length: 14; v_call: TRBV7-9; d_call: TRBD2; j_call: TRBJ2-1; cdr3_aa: CASSQNSGSNEQFF; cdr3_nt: TGTGCCAGCAGCCAAAATAGCGGGAGTAATGAGCAGTTCTTC
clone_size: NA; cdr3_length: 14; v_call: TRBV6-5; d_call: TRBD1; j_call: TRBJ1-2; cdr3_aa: CATLRGQAKDGYTF; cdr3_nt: TGTGCCACTTTACGGGGACAGGCGAAGGATGGCTACACCTTC
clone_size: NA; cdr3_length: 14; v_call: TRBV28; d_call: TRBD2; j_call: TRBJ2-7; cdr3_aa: CASSPSGRMVEQYF; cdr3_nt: TGTGCCAGCAGTCCTAGCGGGAGAATGGTCGAGCAGTACTTC
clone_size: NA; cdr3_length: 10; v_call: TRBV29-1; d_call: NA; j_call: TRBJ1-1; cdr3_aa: CSAQNTEAFF; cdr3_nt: TGCAGCGCCCAGAACACTGAAGCTTTCTTT
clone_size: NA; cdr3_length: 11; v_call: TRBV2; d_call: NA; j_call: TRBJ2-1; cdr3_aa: CASSDLPVQFF; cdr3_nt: TGTGCCAGCAGTGACCTCCCAGTGCAGTTCTTC
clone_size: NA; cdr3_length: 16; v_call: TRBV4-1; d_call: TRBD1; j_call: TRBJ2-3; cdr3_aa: CASSQLQGGGTDTQYF; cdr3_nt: TGCGCCAGCAGCCAACTACAGGGGGGAGGCACAGATACGCAGTATTTT
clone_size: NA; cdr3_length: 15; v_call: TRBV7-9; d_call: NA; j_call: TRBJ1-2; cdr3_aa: CASSPPVLRDYGYTF; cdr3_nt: TGTGCCAGCAGCCCCCCGGTCTTGAGGGACTATGGCTACACCTTC
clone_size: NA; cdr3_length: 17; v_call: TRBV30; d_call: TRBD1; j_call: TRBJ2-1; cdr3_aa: CAWSRDRGHVSYNEQFF; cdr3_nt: TGTGCCTGGAGCCGGGACAGGGGGCACGTCTCCTACAATGAGCAGTTCTTC
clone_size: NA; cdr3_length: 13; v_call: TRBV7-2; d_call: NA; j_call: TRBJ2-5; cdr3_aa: CASSLFREETQYF; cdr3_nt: TGTGCCAGCAGCTTATTTCGGGAAGAGACCCAGTACTTC
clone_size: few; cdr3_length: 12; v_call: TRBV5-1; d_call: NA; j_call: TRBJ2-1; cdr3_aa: CASSPGDNEQFF; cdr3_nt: TGCGCCAGCAGCCCAGGTGACAATGAGCAGTTCTTC
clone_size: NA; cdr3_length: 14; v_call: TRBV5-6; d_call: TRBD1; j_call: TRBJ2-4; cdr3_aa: CASHGGTGGNIQYF; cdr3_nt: TGTGCCAGCCATGGAGGGACAGGGGGTAACATTCAGTACTTC
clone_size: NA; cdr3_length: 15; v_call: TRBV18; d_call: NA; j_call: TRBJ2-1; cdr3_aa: CASSPDSSVYNEQFF; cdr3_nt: TGTGCCAGCTCACCAGATTCCAGCGTATACAATGAGCAGTTCTTC
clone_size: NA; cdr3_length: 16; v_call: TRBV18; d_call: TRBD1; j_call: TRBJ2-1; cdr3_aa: CASSLLGQGVVNEQFF; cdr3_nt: TGTGCCAGCTCATTACTTGGACAGGGGGTGGTCAATGAGCAGTTCTTC
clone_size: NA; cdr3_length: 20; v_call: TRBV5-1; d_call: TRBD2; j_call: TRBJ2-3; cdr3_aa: CASSLLSRASGRPVPDTQYF; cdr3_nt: TGCGCCAGCAGCTTGTTGAGTCGTGCTAGCGGGAGGCCAGTGCCAGATACGCAGTATTTT
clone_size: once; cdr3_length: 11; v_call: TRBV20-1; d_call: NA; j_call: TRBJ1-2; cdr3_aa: CSAREGDGYTF; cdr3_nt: TGCAGTGCTAGAGAGGGCGATGGCTACACCTTC
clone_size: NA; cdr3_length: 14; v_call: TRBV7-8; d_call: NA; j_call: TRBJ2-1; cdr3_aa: CASSLVVGINEQFF; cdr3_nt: TGTGCCAGCAGCTTAGTGGTCGGGATAAATGAGCAGTTCTTC
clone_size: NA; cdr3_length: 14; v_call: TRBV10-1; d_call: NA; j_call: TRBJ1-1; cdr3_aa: CASSEGQRNTEAFF; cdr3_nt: TGCGCCAGCAGTGAGGGACAGAGAAACACTGAAGCTTTCTTT
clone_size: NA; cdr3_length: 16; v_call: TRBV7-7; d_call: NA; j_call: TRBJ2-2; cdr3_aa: CASSLEAGDYTGELFF; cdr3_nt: TGTGCTAGCAGCTTAGAGGCAGGGGATTACACCGGGGAGCTGTTTTTT
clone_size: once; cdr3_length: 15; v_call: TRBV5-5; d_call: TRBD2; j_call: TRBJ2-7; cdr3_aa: CASSSPGLAVYEQYF; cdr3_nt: TGTGCCAGCAGCTCTCCGGGACTAGCGGTCTACGAGCAGTACTTC
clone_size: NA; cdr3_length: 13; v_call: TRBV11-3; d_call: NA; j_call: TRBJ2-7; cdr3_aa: CASSPGASYEQYF; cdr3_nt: TGTGCCAGCAGCCCCGGAGCCTCCTACGAGCAGTACTTC
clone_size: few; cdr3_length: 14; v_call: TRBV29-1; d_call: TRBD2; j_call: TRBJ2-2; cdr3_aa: CSVRLAGNTGELFF; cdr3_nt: TGCAGCGTTAGGCTAGCGGGAAACACCGGGGAGCTGTTTTTT